This T cell receptor (beta chain) was captured by sequencing in a study of OX40 agonist ivuxolimab in advanced cancers. Study background: Under the entry rules, prior anti-PD-1, anti-PD-L1 or anti-CTLA-4 therapy was allowed, and more than 35% had some.

Sequencing was performed with immunoSEQ multiplex PCR; in TCRdb, only in-frame clones are kept and a portion is missing. The data contain some 98,000 clones, roughly 87% of them singletons. Germline CDR1 reads MNHEY; CDR2 reads SVGAGI. The V end was cut by 5 bases, the J end by 0 bases, with 10 bases between. CDR3 length: 14 residues. Study-level points and caveats: The authors did not determine the antigen specificity of the expanded peripheral T cells.

Remarks on this clone: Its target is not known.

This TCR was recovered from an adult with an advanced solid tumor such as melanoma, head and neck, liver or kidney cancer. J is TRBJ1-2 and V is TRBV6-5; D unresolved. The sample in question was CD4+ or CD8+ T cells sorted from blood, obtained in a trial of the OX40 agonist ivuxolimab. CDR3 DNA sequence: TGTGCCAGCAGTCCAGGACTTGCTAACTATGGCTACACCTTC. Translating it yields CASSPGLANYGYTF.